This TCR beta chain originates from a study of metastatic and nonmetastatic thyroid tumors. Overall study findings and caveats: Within blood and tumor, benign nodules reportedly had significantly lower TCR beta diversity than malignant thyroid tumors did.

This clone was detected only a few times. What it recognizes is unknown. TCRdb recomputed clones from the PCR reads via MiXCR. The profile covers about 16,000 clones, with roughly an eighth appearing a single time and 15% to 20% taken by the ten largest. There were no patients who had received any treatment before thyroid surgery. V was pared by 10 bases and J by 6 bases, with 15 bases of the junction left unmatched. The CDR3 length is 14 residues. Germline lookup yields CDR1 MNHEY and CDR2 SVGEGT. The receptor's source is a female donor with papillary thyroid cancer or a benign thyroid nodule (not recorded which). Some clones in this sample may be carry-over from other donors' samples. This sequence joins TRBV6-2 or TRBV6-3 and TRBJ2-7; 7 bases fit TRBD2. The sequenced sample was tumor tissue. CDR3 sequence reads: CATNLAGSLFEQYF. In DNA form, the CDR3 reads TGTGCCACAAACTTAGCGGGCTCCCTGTTCGAGCAGTACTTC.